This is a list of T cell receptor beta chains from one sample in a study of CD8+ T cells in alopecia areata. Sequenced by immunoSEQ multiplex PCR; TCRdb stores in-frame clones only, minus some. Seen here are about 130,000 clones, roughly 50% observed once, and the top ten hold over 15%. The sequenced sample was CD8+ T cells sorted from blood, obtained at week 0. Source of these receptors: a human donor with alopecia areata. CDR3s include the opening cysteine and the closing phenylalanine or tryptophan. The D gene is left open where the match is weak. Size values are once, few and many counts, or a class for expanded clones, and some rows have none.

d_call j_call cdr3_length clone_size v_call cdr3_aa cdr3_nt
. TRBJ2-7 15 few TRBV7-2 CASSLGGGLTYEQYF TGTGCCAGCAGCTTAGGCGGGGGCCTAACCTACGAGCAGTACTTC
TRBD1 TRBJ2-7 13 . TRBV13 CASNSGTDYEQYF TGTGCCAGCAACTCCGGGACAGACTACGAGCAGTACTTC
. TRBJ1-2 13 . TRBV4-2 CASSQVEGRGYTF TGTGCCAGCAGCCAAGTCGAGGGTAGGGGCTACACCTTC
. TRBJ2-7 14 . TRBV13 CASSRGVSSYEQYF TGTGCCAGCAGCCGCGGAGTAAGCTCCTACGAGCAGTACTTC
TRBD2 TRBJ2-3 13 . TRBV7-7 CAPPREARDTQYF TGTGCTCCCCCCCGGGAGGCACGGGATACGCAGTATTTT
. TRBJ1-1 13 . TRBV4-1 CASSPGGNTEAFF TGCGCCAGCAGCCCGGGGGGAAACACTGAAGCTTTCTTT
. TRBJ2-2 13 . TRBV7-8 CATLGTNTGELFF TGTGCCACCTTGGGGACGAACACCGGGGAGCTGTTTTTT
TRBD1 TRBJ1-1 15 . TRBV19 CASSNSGTGNTEAFF TGTGCCAGTAGTAACAGCGGGACAGGGAACACTGAAGCTTTCTTT
. TRBJ1-5 15 . TRBV5-3 CARSPCRQSNQPQHF TGTGCCAGAAGCCCCTGCCGACAGAGCAATCAGCCCCAGCATTTT
. TRBJ2-2 15 . TRBV7-2 CASSLVRFGTGELFF TGTGCCAGCAGCTTAGTGAGATTTGGCACCGGGGAGCTGTTTTTT
. TRBJ2-1 15 . TRBV9 CASSVSDDDYNEQFF TGTGCCAGCAGCGTATCCGACGATGATTACAATGAGCAGTTCTTC
. TRBJ2-1 13 . TRBV30 CAWTPGGLREQFF TGTGCCTGGACCCCTGGGGGGCTCCGTGAGCAGTTCTTC
. TRBJ2-7 12 . TRBV29-1 CSTSTEGYEQYF TGCAGTACATCGACAGAGGGCTACGAGCAGTACTTC
TRBD2 TRBJ2-2 15 many TRBV7-9 CASSLGLALTGELFF TGTGCCAGCAGCCTGGGACTAGCGCTCACCGGGGAGCTGTTTTTT
TRBD2 TRBJ2-2 14 few TRBV9 CASSVGGGTGELFF TGTGCCAGCAGCGTCGGCGGGGGCACCGGGGAGCTGTTTTTT